This T cell receptor (beta chain) derives from a study of technical replicates of blood from a handful of donors. Germline V gene lookup returns CDR1 LNHDA and CDR2 SQIVND (reference sequence). CDR3 length equals 15 residues. With V trimmed by 3 bases and J by 5 bases, 9 bases remained unmatched. Only in-frame clones appear in the TCRdb table, and some are missing; sequencing was by immunoSEQ multiplex PCR. The profile shows 50,000 to 70,000 clones, roughly 91% of them singletons. The specimen was PBMCs. The source of this sequence is a human donor in good health. Some clones in this sample may be carry-over from other donors' samples. The V gene is TRBV19, the J gene TRBJ2-5; 7 nucleotides align to TRBD2. CDR3 sequence (DNA): TGTGCCAGTAGTATTCTAGTGCGGGAGTGGGAGACCCAGTACTTC. Its protein is CASSILVREWETQYF.